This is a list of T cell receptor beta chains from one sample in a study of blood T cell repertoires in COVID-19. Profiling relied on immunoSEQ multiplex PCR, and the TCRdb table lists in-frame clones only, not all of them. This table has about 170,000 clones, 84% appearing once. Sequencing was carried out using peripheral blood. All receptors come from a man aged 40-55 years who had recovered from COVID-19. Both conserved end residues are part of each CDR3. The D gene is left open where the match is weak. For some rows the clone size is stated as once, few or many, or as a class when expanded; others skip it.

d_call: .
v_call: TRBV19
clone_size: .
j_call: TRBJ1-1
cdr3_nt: TGTGCCAGTAGCGAGCAGGGGCTGAGGACTGAAGCTTTCTTT
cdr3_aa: CASSEQGLRTEAFF

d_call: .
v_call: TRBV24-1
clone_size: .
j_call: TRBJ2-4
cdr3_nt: TGTGCCACCAGTGACGGGCGGGGGCAGAACATTCAGTACTTC
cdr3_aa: CATSDGRGQNIQYF

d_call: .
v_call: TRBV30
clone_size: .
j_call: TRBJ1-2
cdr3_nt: TGTGCCTGGAGACAGCCTAACTATGGCTACACCTTC
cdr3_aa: CAWRQPNYGYTF

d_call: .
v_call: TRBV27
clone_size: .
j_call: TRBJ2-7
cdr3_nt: TGTGCCAGCAGTTTAAGGGACATTCCCTACGAGCAGTACTTC
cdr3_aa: CASSLRDIPYEQYF

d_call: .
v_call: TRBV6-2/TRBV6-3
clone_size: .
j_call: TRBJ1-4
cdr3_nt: TGTGCCAGCAGTTACTCTCAGGGAAGAACTAATGAAAAACTGTTTTTT
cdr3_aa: CASSYSQGRTNEKLFF

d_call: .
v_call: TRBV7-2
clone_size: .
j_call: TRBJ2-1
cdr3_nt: TGTGCCAGCAGCTCGTATGGCGCACCCCAGGAGTTCTTC
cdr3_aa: CASSSYGAPQEFF

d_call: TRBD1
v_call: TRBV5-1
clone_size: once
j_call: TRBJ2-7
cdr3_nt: TGCGCCAGCAGCGGGGACAGGGTCCCTTACGAGCAGTACTTC
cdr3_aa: CASSGDRVPYEQYF

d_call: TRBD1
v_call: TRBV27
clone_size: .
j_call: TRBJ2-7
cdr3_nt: TGTGCCAGCAGTACAGGGGATCAGTACGAGCAGTACTTC
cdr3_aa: CASSTGDQYEQYF

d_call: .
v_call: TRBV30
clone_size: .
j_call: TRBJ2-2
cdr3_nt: TGTGCCTGGAGTGAGACAGGAGCCCTAAACACCGGGGAGCTGTTTTTT
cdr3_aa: CAWSETGALNTGELFF

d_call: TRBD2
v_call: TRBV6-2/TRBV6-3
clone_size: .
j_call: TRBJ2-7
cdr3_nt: TGTGCCAGCAGTTACTGGCCCGGACTAGCGGGAACGGATGAGCAGTACTTC
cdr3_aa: CASSYWPGLAGTDEQYF

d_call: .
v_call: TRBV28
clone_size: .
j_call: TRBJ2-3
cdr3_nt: TGTGCCAGCAGCCTGCGGGTATCTAGCACAGATACGCAGTATTTT
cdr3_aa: CASSLRVSSTDTQYF

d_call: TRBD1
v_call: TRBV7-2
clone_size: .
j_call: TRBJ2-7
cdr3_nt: TGTGCCAGCAGCCTGGACAGGACGAGCTACGAGCAGTACTTC
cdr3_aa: CASSLDRTSYEQYF

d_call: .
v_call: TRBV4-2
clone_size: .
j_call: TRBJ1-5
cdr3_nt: TGTGCCAGCAGCCAAGATAGAGCGCCGGGGGGTGTGCCCCAGCATTTT
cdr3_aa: CASSQDRAPGGVPQHF

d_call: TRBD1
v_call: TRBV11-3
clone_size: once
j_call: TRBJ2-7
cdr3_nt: TGTGCCAGCAGCTCCGGGACAGTTACCTACGAGCAGTACTTC
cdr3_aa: CASSSGTVTYEQYF

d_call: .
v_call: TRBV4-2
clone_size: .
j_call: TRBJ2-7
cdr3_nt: TGTGCCAGCAGCCAAGATCAAAGCGGTACCTACGAGCAGTACTTC
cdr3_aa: CASSQDQSGTYEQYF

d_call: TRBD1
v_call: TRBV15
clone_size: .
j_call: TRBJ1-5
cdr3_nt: TGTGCCACCAGCACGACGGCGACAGGGGTCTTTACTTCGCCCCAGCATTTT
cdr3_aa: CATSTTATGVFTSPQHF

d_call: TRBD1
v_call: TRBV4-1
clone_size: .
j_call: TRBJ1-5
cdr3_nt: TGCGCCAGCAGCCAAGAAGTGACAGGGGATCAGCCCCAGCATTTT
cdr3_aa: CASSQEVTGDQPQHF

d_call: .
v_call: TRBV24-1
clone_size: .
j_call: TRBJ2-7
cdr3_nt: TGTGCCACCACAGGCCCGACCGGGACACTCCTCTCCTACGAGCAGTACTTC
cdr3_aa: CATTGPTGTLLSYEQYF

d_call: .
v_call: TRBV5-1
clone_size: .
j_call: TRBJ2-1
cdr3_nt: TGCGCCAGCAGAACTGTACAGGGTCCCCACAATGAGCAGTTCTTC
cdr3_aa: CASRTVQGPHNEQFF

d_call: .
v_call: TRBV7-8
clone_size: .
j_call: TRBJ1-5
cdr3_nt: TGTGCCAGCAGCTTAGCCCTCTCTCAGCCCCAGCATTTT
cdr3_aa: CASSLALSQPQHF

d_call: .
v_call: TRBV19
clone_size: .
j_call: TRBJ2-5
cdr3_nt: TGTGCCACCCGGGATGTATCCCCCCAAGAGACCCAGTACTTC
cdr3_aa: CATRDVSPQETQYF

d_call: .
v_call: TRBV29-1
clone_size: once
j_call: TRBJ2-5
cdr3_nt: TGCAGCGTTTATCAGGACCAAGAGACCCAGTACTTC
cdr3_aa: CSVYQDQETQYF

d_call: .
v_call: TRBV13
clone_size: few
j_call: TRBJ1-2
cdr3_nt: TGTGCCAGCAGCGCTAATAACTATGGCTACACCTTC
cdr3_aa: CASSANNYGYTF

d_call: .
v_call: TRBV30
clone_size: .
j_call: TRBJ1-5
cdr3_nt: TGTGCCTGGAGTTCCCAGGGGTTGGAGCCCCAGCATTTT
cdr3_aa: CAWSSQGLEPQHF

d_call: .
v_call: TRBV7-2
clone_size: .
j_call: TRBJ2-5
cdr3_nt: TGTGCCAGCAGCTCCCCCGGCGGGCGGGGGCGAGGGGCCCAGTACTTC
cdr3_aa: CASSSPGGRGRGAQYF

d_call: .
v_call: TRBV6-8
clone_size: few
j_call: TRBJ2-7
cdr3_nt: TGTGCCAGCAGTTACCATAACGAGGTAGTGAGCTCCTACGAGCAGTACTTC
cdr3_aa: CASSYHNEVVSSYEQYF